Each of the 18 T cell receptor beta chains below was sequenced from the same sample in a study of identical twins (dated by TCRdb to the mid-2010s). Preparation of the library involved 5' RACE. The sequencer listed for this sample is Illumina HiSeq 2000. The raw public data were reprocessed by TCRdb itself: fastp quality trimming at Q25, MiXCR clonotype calling, in-frame beta chains only. Every CDR3 protein is listed once, alongside the most common genes and DNA of its rows. Recorded for this sample are 500,000 to 600,000 distinct CDR3 sequences; roughly a fifth of them occurred a single time. Clones ranked in the top ten supply around 0.91% of the sample. The same sample was also studied in work on T cells expressing NK-cell markers.

Sequencing used CD4+ T cells sorted from blood. The receptor source for this set is a woman between 18 and 29 years old in good health.

This clonotype was detected only a few times. This sequence joins TRBV12-3 or TRBV12-4 and TRBJ2-7, with D tentatively TRBD2 (5 bases). V was cut by 5 bases and J by 12 bases, with 23 bases left in between. The CDR3 totals 14 residues. The CDR3 nucleotides are TGTGCCAGCAGTCCCGGACGGCGGGTTTTCCCCCTGTACTTC. It yields the protein CASSPGRRVFPLYF.

In this sample, this clonotype turned up many times. The chain carries TRBV20-1 and TRBJ2-3; 11 bases align to TRBD2. There are 14 residues in the CDR3. V was clipped by 0 bases and J by 6 bases; unmatched bases: 2. Germline V gives CDR1 DFQATT, CDR2 SNEGSKA (reference sequence). CDR3 amino acids: CSARDIAGGDTQYF. In DNA, the CDR3 is TGCAGTGCTAGAGATATAGCGGGAGGGGATACGCAGTATTTT.

This clonotype was detected only a few times. The V and J genes are TRBV7-9 and TRBJ2-7, with D hard to call. In germline, CDR1 is SEHNR, CDR2 FQNEAQ (reference sequence). CDR3 length: 14 amino acids. Trimming left V 5 bases short and J 6 bases short, with 17 bases between. The chain's CDR3 is CASSQGSLLSEQYF. DNA for the CDR3: TGTGCCAGCAGCCAAGGGTCGTTGCTAAGCGAGCAGTACTTC.

This clonotype was observed a few times. This chain uses TRBV12-3 or TRBV12-4 with TRBJ2-5; 7 bases map to TRBD1. This CDR3 contains 14 residues. The ends lost 4 bases at V and 4 bases at J; junction bases unmatched: 6. The CDR3 sequence is CASSSHPGGETQYF. The CDR3, as DNA: TGTGCCAGCAGTTCCCATCCAGGGGGAGAGACCCAGTACTTC.

CDR3 protein: CASSLAGPRYEQYF. The CDR3 DNA reads TGTGCCAGCAGCTTAGCGGGCCCCCGCTACGAGCAGTACTTC. The V gene is TRBV7-2, the J gene TRBJ2-7; D remains unclear. Germline lookup yields CDR1 SGHTA and CDR2 FQGNSA. The CDR3 contains 14 residues. Trimming took 0 bases from V and 3 from J, leaving 9 bases between them.

The chain has TRBV5-1 and TRBJ1-2, with 8 positions matching TRBD1. This CDR3 region has 15 residues. The V gene's germline CDR1 is SGHRS and CDR2 YFSETQ. V gave up 4 bases and J gave up 3 bases; unmatched junction bases: 8. CDR3 residues: CASSHLGQGDYGYTF. CDR3 coding DNA: TGCGCCAGCAGCCACCTCGGACAGGGCGACTATGGCTACACCTTC.

Only a few counts were recorded for this clonotype. The chain has TRBV7-9 and TRBJ2-7; tentatively, D is TRBD1 (5 bases). V was clipped by 1 base and J by 3 bases, with 13 bases between them. Germline V gene data show CDR1 as SEHNR and CDR2 as FQNEAQ (reference sequence). The CDR3 spans 15 residues. CDR3 nucleotides: TGTGCCAGCAGCTTAGGGACACTTTGGGACTACGAGCAGTACTTC. This gives the protein CASSLGTLWDYEQYF.

The V call is TRBV19, the J call TRBJ1-5, with D possibly being TRBD1 (6 bases). Trimming took off 5 bases at V and 6 bases at J, with 8 bases between the two ends. The V gene's germline CDR1 is LNHDA and CDR2 SQIVND (reference sequence). The CDR3 is 12 amino acids. The CDR3 nucleotides read TGTGCCAGTAGTGTCAGGGGTCAGCCCCAGCATTTT. It specifies CASSVRGQPQHF.

The chain links TRBV4-1 to TRBJ2-7; a possible D gene is TRBD1 (7 bases). This CDR3 comprises 15 residues. In germline, CDR1 is MGHRA, CDR2 YSYEKL. V shed 2 bases and J shed 3 bases, with 14 bases lying between them. The CDR3 region has the DNA TGCGCCAGCAGCCAAAAGGCGGGACAGCTCTACGAGCAGTACTTC. Its translation is CASSQKAGQLYEQYF.

The chain has TRBV7-2 and TRBJ2-4; 9 bases line up with TRBD2. V lost 1 base to trimming and J lost 8 bases; unmatched junction nucleotides: 6. The germline V gene encodes CDR1 SGHTA and CDR2 FQGNSA. The CDR3 totals 15 residues. CDR3: CASSLVAGATHIQYF. For the CDR3, the DNA is TGTGCCAGCAGCTTAGTAGCGGGAGCGACTCACATTCAGTACTTC.

The chain recombines TRBV20-1 with TRBJ1-5, with 7 bases matching TRBD1. The CDR3 has 13 amino acids. CDR1 is DFQATT and CDR2 is SNEGSKA in the germline V gene (reference sequence). The J segment lost 7 bases and the V segment lost 7 bases, leaving 10 bases of the junction unmatched. CDR3 DNA: TGCAGTGTTAGTAGGGGGCGCGTACAGCCCCAGCATTTT. Residues: CSVSRGRVQPQHF.

The CDR3 bases are TGCAGTGCTAGTGGCGGGGGGGGCTCCTACGAGCAGTACTTC. Translated: CSASGGGGSYEQYF. This sequence joins TRBV20-1 and TRBJ2-7; 9 bases match TRBD2. The germline gives CDR1 DFQATT, CDR2 SNEGSKA (reference sequence). The CDR3 consists of 14 residues. V trimming: 3 bases; J trimming: 0 bases; junction bases outside the gene matches: 3.

The chain has TRBV11-2 and TRBJ2-2; D is possibly TRBD1 (5 bases). The CDR3 sequence is 16 residues long. Trimming pared 5 bases from V and 2 bases from J, leaving 15 bases between. Germline lookup yields CDR1 SGHAT and CDR2 FQNNGV. Here the CDR3 reads CASSPVSWTNTGELFF. CDR3 in DNA: TGTGCCAGCAGCCCTGTTTCCTGGACAAACACCGGGGAGCTGTTTTTT.

The V and J genes are TRBV27 and TRBJ2-1; TRBD1 aligns across 9 bases. Looked up from germline, CDR1 is MNHEY and CDR2 is SMNVEV (reference sequence). CDR3 size: 15 residues. V lost 5 bases and J lost 6; bases outside the gene matches: 8. The CDR3 DNA reads TGTGCCAGCAGTCCCTACCCGACAGGGGGCAATGAGCAGTTCTTC. Translating gives CASSPYPTGGNEQFF.

The chain joins TRBV20-1 to TRBJ1-1; D is unresolved. V was cut by 3 bases and J by 1 base, with 12 bases left in between. The germline gives CDR1 DFQATT, CDR2 SNEGSKA (reference sequence). This CDR3 region has 14 residues. The CDR3 sequence is CSARAGSRNTEAFF. The CDR3 DNA is TGCAGTGCTAGGGCAGGATCTAGGAACACTGAAGCTTTCTTT.

This clonotype has more than one count but fewer than ten. The chain joins TRBV5-1 to TRBJ2-1; D unresolved. The CDR3 length is 14 residues. The germline V and J ends were trimmed by 0 bases and 9 bases, with 13 bases remaining between them. Germline V gene lookup returns CDR1 SGHRS and CDR2 YFSETQ. This CDR3 is CASSLALTNSEQFF. In DNA form, the CDR3 reads TGCGCCAGCAGCTTGGCCTTAACAAATTCTGAGCAGTTCTTC.

The rearrangement uses TRBV5-6 and TRBJ2-2; 12 positions agree with TRBD2. Germline values: CDR1 SGHDT, CDR2 YYEEEE. V shed 4 bases and J 1 base; nucleotides not matched to a gene: 5. The length of the CDR3 is 17 residues. CDR3 amino acids: CASSVLGLAGNTGELFF. For the CDR3, the DNA is TGTGCCAGCAGCGTATTGGGACTAGCGGGGAACACCGGGGAGCTGTTTTTT.

V gene TRBV7-6 combines with J gene TRBJ1-2; TRBD1 matches at 11 bases. CDR3 length: 13 residues. Germline V gives CDR1 SGHVS, CDR2 FNYEAQ. The V and J ends lost 5 bases and 8 bases, in that order; junction bases with no gene match: 4. CDR3 sequence: CASSLDRGQGYTF. CDR3 coding DNA: TGTGCCAGCAGCCTGGACAGGGGGCAGGGCTACACCTTC.